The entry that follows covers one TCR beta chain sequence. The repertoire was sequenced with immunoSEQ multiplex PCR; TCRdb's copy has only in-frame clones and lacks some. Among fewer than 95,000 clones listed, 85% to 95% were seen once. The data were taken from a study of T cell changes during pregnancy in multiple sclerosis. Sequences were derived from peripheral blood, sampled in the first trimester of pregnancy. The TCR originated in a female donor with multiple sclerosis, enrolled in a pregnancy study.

DNA of the CDR3: TGTGCCAGCAGCTTGGATATCAGAGATACGCAGTATTTT. It codes for CASSLDIRDTQYF. The V call is TRBV5-6, the J call TRBJ2-3; the D is unclear. Germline V lookup: CDR1 SGHDT, CDR2 YYEEEE. The CDR3 runs to 13 residues. V lost 0 bases, J lost 5 bases, and 7 bases lay in between.